Presented here are 18 T cell receptor beta chains from one specimen sequenced in a study of CD8+ T cells in alopecia areata. After isolation, RNA underwent reverse transcription to generate cDNA as the sequencing template. Method: immunoSEQ multiplex PCR; TCRdb's copy keeps in-frame clones and lacks some. This repertoire shows about 14,000 clones, 50% to 60% found once; its top ten account for approximately 3.6%. CD4+ cells obtained from five patients were subjected to sorting into CD25+CD127- cells. The specimen was CD4+ Tregs sorted from blood. The receptor source for this set is a human donor with alopecia areata.

The rearrangement joins TRBV28 to TRBJ2-4, with D perhaps given as TRBD1 or TRBD2 (6 bases each). Germline V gives CDR1 MDHEN, CDR2 SYDVKM. Trimming took off 9 bases at V and 7 bases at J, with 13 bases between the two ends. CDR3 length: 12 residues. The CDR3 sequence: CASSGQWNIQYF. The CDR3 region has the DNA TGTGCCAGTAGCGGACAGTGGAACATTCAGTACTTC.

V and J are TRBV7-9 and TRBJ1-5, with D uncertain. Looked up from germline, CDR1 is SEHNR and CDR2 is FQNEAQ (reference sequence). Trimming left V 3 bases short and J 3 bases short, with 12 bases between. This CDR3 is built from 15 residues. CDR3 in amino acids: CASSLGPGFNQPQHF. The CDR3, as DNA: TGTGCCAGCAGCTTGGGTCCCGGGTTCAATCAGCCCCAGCATTTT.

This clone has only a few counts. The CDR3: CASRVAGTGELFF. In DNA, the CDR3 is TGTGCCAGCAGGGTAGCGGGCACCGGGGAGCTGTTTTTT. The chain couples TRBV28 to TRBJ2-2; 7 nucleotides match TRBD2. J was trimmed by 4 bases and V by 6 bases; bases with no gene match: 2. Germline V gene lookup returns CDR1 MDHEN and CDR2 SYDVKM. CDR3 length equals 13 residues.

The gene calls are TRBV30 and TRBJ2-5; TRBD1 is a possible D gene (5 bases). The CDR3 covers 11 residues. Trimming left V 4 bases short and J 11 bases short, with 14 bases between. The germline V gene has CDR1 GTSNPN and CDR2 SVGIG (reference sequence). DNA for the CDR3: TGTGCCTGGACAGGGATACGAGAGCAGTACTTC. Translated: CAWTGIREQYF.

The chain is built from TRBV10-3 and TRBJ2-3, with no clear D. Germline V gene data show CDR1 as ENHRY and CDR2 as SYGVKD. The CDR3 is made up of 13 amino acids. The V end lost 6 bases, the J end lost 0 bases, and 7 bases lay between the germline ends. The CDR3 nucleotides read TGTGCCATCAGACGGCGGAGCACAGATACGCAGTATTTT. Residues: CAIRRRSTDTQYF.

This chain uses TRBV7-3 with TRBJ2-2, with D tentatively TRBD1 (6 bases). Germline CDR1 is SGHTA and CDR2 is FQGTGA. Trimming stripped 5 bases from V and 4 bases from J, with 14 bases between. The CDR3 length is 15 residues. CDR3 protein: CASSPQGLGTGELFF. In DNA form, the CDR3 reads TGTGCCAGCAGCCCCCAGGGGTTAGGCACCGGGGAGCTGTTTTTT.

The rearrangement uses TRBV20-1 and TRBJ2-7; D call uncertain. CDR1 and CDR2 (germline): DFQATT, SNEGSKA (reference sequence). Trimming stripped 6 bases from V and 3 bases from J, with 9 bases between. The CDR3 runs 11 residues. The CDR3 nucleotides are TGCAGTGCGAATATGATCTACGAGCAGTACTTC. As protein: CSANMIYEQYF.

This clone was counted between two and nine times. In DNA, the CDR3 is TGCAGCACTTTGGTTAGGGGTCATCTCAGCTATGGCTACACCTTC. Encoded protein: CSTLVRGHLSYGYTF. The chain recombines TRBV29-1 with TRBJ1-2; perhaps TRBD1 as D (5 bases). The germline V and J ends were trimmed by 8 bases and 4 bases, with 23 bases remaining between them. This CDR3 has 15 amino acids. CDR1 is SQVTM, CDR2 ANQGSEA, per germline.

The rearrangement links TRBV7-9 to TRBJ2-7; 8 nucleotides agree with TRBD1. J lost 1 base, V lost 4 bases, and 6 bases had no gene match. The CDR3 totals 15 residues. Germline CDR1 and CDR2: SEHNR and FQNEAQ (reference sequence). CDR3 loop: CASSSYGTGSYEQYF. The CDR3 DNA reads as TGTGCCAGCAGCTCATACGGGACAGGTTCCTACGAGCAGTACTTC.

The rearrangement links TRBV28 to TRBJ1-5; maybe TRBD1 (5 bases). The CDR3 has 16 amino acids. Between the trimmed V and J ends, which lost 6 bases and 0 bases, there was a span of 15 bases. Germline V gene lookup returns CDR1 MDHEN and CDR2 SYDVKM. The CDR3 bases are TGTGCCAGCAGGGGGGGTTCCCTTAGTAGCAATCAGCCCCAGCATTTT. This translates into CASRGGSLSSNQPQHF.

The chain joins TRBV11-2 to TRBJ2-7, with D unclear. From germline, CDR1 is SGHAT and CDR2 FQNNGV. CDR3 length: 14 residues. The V gene lost 2 bases and the J gene lost 0 bases, with 8 bases spanning the gap. CDR3 DNA sequence: TGTGCCAGCAGCTTATCGGCGGTCTCCTACGAGCAGTACTTC. It is translated as CASSLSAVSYEQYF.

This clone was observed once. The V call is TRBV23-1, the J call TRBJ1-1; weak D call: TRBD1 (6 bases). TRBV23-1 belongs to the ORF category, with a function that is uncertain. Trimming cost V 6 bases and J 2 bases, with 13 bases left between them. The CDR3 sequence is 14 residues long. The CDR3 DNA reads as TGCGCCAGCAGGCGGCGACAGGATAACACTGAAGCTTTCTTT. It encodes CASRRRQDNTEAFF.

V usage is TRBV2 and J usage is TRBJ2-7; weak D call: TRBD1 (6 bases). This CDR3 has 14 amino acids. V was clipped by 7 bases and J by 3 bases, with 16 bases between them. The germline gives CDR1 SNHLY, CDR2 FYNNEI. The CDR3 loop reads CASNRDQHLYEQYF. The CDR3 bases are TGTGCCAGCAACAGGGATCAACACCTCTACGAGCAGTACTTC.

The chain employs TRBV19 and TRBJ1-2, with D perhaps TRBD1 (5 bases). CDR3 length: 13 amino acids. CDR1 is LNHDA and CDR2 is SQIVND in the germline V gene (reference sequence). V gave up 10 bases and J gave up 8 bases, with 20 bases separating them. The CDR3, as DNA: TGTGCCATTCGAGATGCTGGGGGAATCGGCTACACCTTC. Encoded protein: CAIRDAGGIGYTF.

This clone appeared once. The gene calls are TRBV9 and TRBJ1-4; TRBD1 matches at 7 bases. From germline, CDR1 is SGDLS and CDR2 YYNGEE. The J segment lost 10 bases and the V segment lost 3 bases, leaving 12 bases of the junction unmatched. The CDR3 contains 15 residues. The CDR3, as DNA: TGTGCCAGCAGCGCTGCCGGGACAGCAGGAGGAAAACTGTTTTTT. This sequence encodes CASSAAGTAGGKLFF.

The chain couples TRBV7-9 to TRBJ1-2; no firm D call. This CDR3 has 13 residues. The germline gives CDR1 SEHNR, CDR2 FQNEAQ (reference sequence). The ends were cut back, 2 bases at V and 4 bases at J, with 8 bases in the middle. DNA for the CDR3: TGTGCCAGCAGCTTATTCTCAAGCTATGGCTACACCTTC. It codes for CASSLFSSYGYTF.

The chain links TRBV28 to TRBJ2-1; TRBD2 is a possible D gene (6 bases). V was clipped by 3 bases and J by 10 bases, with 22 bases between them. The CDR3 runs to 16 residues. The germline V gene has CDR1 MDHEN and CDR2 SYDVKM. This CDR3 reads CASSFFSVVGDFEQFF. CDR3 bases: TGTGCCAGCAGTTTTTTTTCCGTTGTGGGGGACTTCGAGCAGTTCTTC.

J is TRBJ1-2 and V is TRBV10-3; no clear D gene. Looked up from germline, CDR1 is ENHRY and CDR2 is SYGVKD. Trimming cost V 6 bases and J 7 bases, with 18 bases left between them. CDR3 size: 14 residues. The CDR3 DNA reads as TGTGCCATCAGGGAGCACAGTATGGGTTCTGGCTACACCTTC. Protein sequence: CAIREHSMGSGYTF.